Presented here are 12 T cell receptor beta chains from one specimen sequenced in a study of T-cell reconstitution after alpha-beta-depleted transplantation in children. A TCRbeta library incorporating unique molecular identifiers was prepared. TCRdb analysed the PCR reads with MiXCR anew, one entry per CDR3 protein. The sample includes approximately 190,000 distinct CDR3 sequences, about 8.7% of them seen just once. This specimen was PBMCs, mostly from graft donor cells, taken 360 days after TCRalphabeta/CD19-depleted stem cell transplant. The receptors stem from a male patient between 2 and 15 years old who had a stem cell transplant for acute myeloid leukemia, so the T cells may come from the graft donor.

This rearrangement joins TRBV20-1 to TRBJ1-5; 9 bases fit TRBD1. J was trimmed by 5 bases and V by 6 bases; bases with no gene match: 17. Per the germline V gene, CDR1 is DFQATT and CDR2 is SNEGSKA (reference sequence). The length of the CDR3 is 17 residues. As DNA, the CDR3 is TGCAGTGCACTTACTACCGGGACAGGGTATGGGGATCAGCCCCAGCATTTT. Amino acids: CSALTTGTGYGDQPQHF.

This clonotype was counted between two and nine times. The chain has TRBV12-3 or TRBV12-4 and TRBJ1-5; 10 nucleotides line up with TRBD1. The junction had 5 bases not matched to a gene; V was cut back by 4 bases and J by 2 bases. This CDR3 comprises 16 residues. CDR3 DNA sequence: TGTGCCAGCAGTTCACGGGACAGGGGTCGCAATCAGCCCCAGCATTTT. It is translated as CASSSRDRGRNQPQHF.

This sequence joins TRBV20-1 and TRBJ2-1; TRBD1 is a possible D gene (5 bases). This CDR3 has 13 residues. Germline V gene data show CDR1 as DFQATT and CDR2 as SNEGSKA (reference sequence). V lost 0 bases and J lost 7, with 10 bases in between. The CDR3 DNA is TGCAGTGCTAGAGATACCCCAGGGAATGAGCAGTTCTTC. It yields the protein CSARDTPGNEQFF.

This clonotype was observed at least ten times. The chain has TRBV15 and TRBJ2-1; maybe TRBD1 (5 bases). The CDR3 length is 15 residues. Trimming left V 0 bases short and J 4 bases short, with 10 bases between. Germline loops: CDR1 LNHNV, CDR2 YYDKDF (reference sequence). CDR3 sequence: CATSRDRVMYNEQFF. The CDR3 region has the DNA TGTGCCACCAGCAGAGACAGGGTTATGTACAATGAGCAGTTCTTC.

This rearrangement joins TRBV20-1 to TRBJ1-2; D perhaps matches TRBD1 (6 bases). The length of the CDR3 is 15 residues. V was shortened by 0 bases and J by 8 bases, with 19 bases between the two germline ends. In germline, CDR1 is DFQATT, CDR2 SNEGSKA (reference sequence). The CDR3 DNA sequence: TGCAGTGCTAGAGAGGGGGCCAATCCCTATAGCGGCTACACCTTC. This sequence encodes CSAREGANPYSGYTF.

This clonotype was seen more than once but under ten times. The V gene is TRBV6-2 or TRBV6-3, the J gene TRBJ2-3; weak D call: TRBD1 (6 bases). V was shortened by 0 bases and J by 0 bases, with 13 bases between the two germline ends. Germline CDR1 is MNHEY and CDR2 is SVGEGT. The CDR3 consists of 17 residues. CDR3 sequence: CASSYSPRQESTDTQYF. CDR3 nucleotides: TGTGCCAGCAGTTACTCCCCCAGACAGGAGAGCACAGATACGCAGTATTTT.

This clonotype was seen at least ten times. CDR3 nucleotide sequence: TGTGCCAGCAGGGACTGGGACGGGTATAATTCACCCCTCCACTTT. The encoded protein is CASRDWDGYNSPLHF. The chain links TRBV7-2 to TRBJ1-6; D might be TRBD1 (5 bases). The CDR3 length is 15 residues. CDR1 SGHTA and CDR2 FQGNSA come from the germline V gene. Between the trimmed V and J ends, which lost 6 bases and 4 bases, there was a span of 13 bases. The full variable domain, its missing parts supplied by reference TRBV7-2 and TRBJ1-6, is GAGVSQSPSNKVTEKGKDVELRCDPISGHTALYWYRQSLGQGLEFLIYFQGNSAPDKSGLPSDRFSAERTGGSVSTLTIQRTQQEDSAVYLCASRDWDGYNSPLHFGNGTRLTVT.

This clonotype was detected ten times or more. This chain's CDR3 is CASSPRTSPTDTQYF. CDR3 nucleotides: TGTGCCAGCAGTCCCCGGACTAGTCCCACAGATACGCAGTATTTT. This rearrangement joins TRBV12-3 or TRBV12-4 to TRBJ2-3; TRBD2 matches 7 bases. V was clipped by 5 bases and J by 2 bases; unmatched bases: 7. The CDR3 covers 15 residues.

This clonotype was detected only a few times. V is TRBV12-3 or TRBV12-4 and J is TRBJ2-3; 10 bases align to TRBD2. The CDR3 is made up of 16 amino acids. V shed 7 bases and J 4 bases; nucleotides not matched to a gene: 11. The CDR3 is CASIPTGTSDSDTQYF. In nucleotides, the CDR3 is TGTGCCAGCATCCCCACCGGGACTAGCGACTCAGATACGCAGTATTTT.

There are a few counts of this clonotype. Here the CDR3 DNA reads TGCGCCAGCATGCGTGTGCCCAACACCGGGGAGCTGTTTTTT. This codes for CASMRVPNTGELFF. The chain recombines TRBV5-1 with TRBJ2-2; D unresolved. The CDR3 consists of 14 residues. The germline V gene has CDR1 SGHRS and CDR2 YFSETQ. Trimming cost V 6 bases and J 2 bases, with 11 bases left between them.

This clonotype occurred many times. The chain recombines TRBV12-3 or TRBV12-4 with TRBJ2-2; maybe TRBD1 (5 bases). V lost 5 bases and J lost 6, with 13 bases in between. This CDR3 has 14 residues. The CDR3 here is CASSPRENAGELFF. The CDR3 DNA is TGTGCCAGCAGTCCCAGGGAAAACGCCGGGGAGCTGTTTTTT.

The chain links TRBV12-3 or TRBV12-4 to TRBJ1-2, with D uncertain. V was trimmed by 0 bases and J by 2 bases, leaving 10 bases between them. CDR3 length equals 15 residues. This CDR3 reads CASSLASVRNYGYTF. The CDR3 nucleotides are TGTGCCAGCAGTTTAGCGTCAGTAAGGAACTATGGCTACACCTTC.